The TCR beta chain under discussion was sequenced for a study of CD8 T cells in Susac syndrome. With random hexamers, reverse transcription was performed on about 0.5 to 1 ug of RNA. The amplification used immunoSEQ multiplex PCR on TCR beta CDR3; it spanned 54 Vbeta and 13 Jbeta. One entry per CDR3 protein, called by TCRdb with MiXCR from the immunoSEQ multiplex PCR reads. The sample carries about 100,000 distinct CDR3 sequences, approximately 95% recorded once. Negative magnetic isolation gave CD8+ and CD4+ cells; FACS enriched CD8+ TEMRA. The sample comprised CD8+ T cells from PBMCs. The receptor comes from a human donor with Susac syndrome.

The CDR3 here is CSAPLGRAEQFF. For the CDR3, the DNA is TGCAGTGCTCCTCTCGGGAGGGCTGAGCAGTTCTTC. This chain joins TRBV20-1 and TRBJ2-1; 8 nucleotides match TRBD2. V trimming: 5 bases; J trimming: 9 bases; junction bases outside the gene matches: 6. The CDR3 sequence is 12 residues long. Germline CDR1 DFQATT, CDR2 SNEGSKA (reference sequence).